This record concerns one T cell receptor (beta chain) sequence. Its cognate antigen has yet to be identified. Per-nucleotide qualities are absent, and no much larger clonotype sits a single base away. The library was generated by the immunoSEQ multiplex PCR assay. In the source study's methods: A statistical classification framework was developed to diagnose cytomegalovirus status using the catalog of TCR beta chain sequences. TCRdb holds this immuneACCESS table with in-frame rearrangements only. Some clones are missing; in checked studies, unresolved V genes explain under half, and the rest has no known cause. For V, J and clone size, that table is used; D and trimming come from the DNA. The sample table shows about 330,000 clones, and 70% to 90% are seen once. The ten largest clones take up under 0.85% of the sample. The donors were included in the validation cohort of 120 subjects, a group kept apart from the 666-subject first cohort.

This sample was included in a study of cytomegalovirus exposure and HLA in healthy donors (TCRdb year 2017). Broadly, across the study: According to a later analysis, one platform produced both the 110 or so validation repertoires and the 666 repertoires of the first cohort. A separate validation cohort of over 95 different subjects was used in addition to the 666-subject first cohort. The study aimed to test whether signatures of past pathogen exposure could be identified by cataloging public T cell receptors. To predict cytomegalovirus infection status, the study brought together high-throughput TCR immunosequencing, statistical association of individual TCRs with disease status, and machine learning. Results and caveats for the whole study, not just this receptor: The classifier was reported to diagnose cytomegalovirus status with high specificity and sensitivity in both the original cohort and the validation cohort. In the study, approximately 150 TCR beta chains were listed as associated with cytomegalovirus. Most TCR sequences were seen in very few donors, while some public TCRs were found in many individuals. Subsequent analysis determined that TCRs grouped into clusters in the first cohort also showed a tendency toward co-occurrence across the roughly 110 validation repertoires, and about 94% of cluster scores exceeded 0. According to the authors, the approach could potentially be generalized to other disease states and immunological phenotypes. A few of the identified cytomegalovirus-associated TCR beta chains were confirmed in vitro to be specific for cytomegalovirus antigens. All 130 or so repertoires were used to score co-occurrence in the validation cohort in a later analysis, because that analysis had no HLA typing for the cohort.

Ends trimmed: V by 7 bases, J by 11 bases; bases unmatched to a gene: 7. CDR1 and CDR2, per the germline V gene, are MNHEY and SVGAGI. The CDR3 has 11 amino acids, counting the end cysteine and phenylalanine. CDR3 DNA is the only sequence kept; it has 33 bases, read in frame from the first base. The sequencing input was PBMCs. This receptor chain uses TRBV6-5 and TRBJ1-1, with 7 bases matching TRBD1. The source of this sequence is a woman under 30 in good health and CMV-seronegative. The nucleotide sequence reads TGTGCCAGCATTCAAGGGGGCTACGCTTTCTTT. It specifies CASIQGGYAFF.